These 2 T cell receptor beta chains originate from one sample sequenced in a study of blood T cell repertoires in COVID-19. TCRdb keeps only in-frame clones here, not all; method: immunoSEQ multiplex PCR. The repertoire includes tens of thousands of clones, 80% to 90% of them detected once, and under 6% sits in the top ten. Material: peripheral blood. These receptors all stem from a human donor in a cohort sampled during active COVID-19.

This clone has only a few counts. This chain uses TRBV9 with TRBJ2-2, with 13 bases that match TRBD2. The V gene end was trimmed by 4 bases and the J gene end by 0 bases; junction bases not matched to a gene: 3. This CDR3 spans 17 amino acids. The germline gives CDR1 SGDLS, CDR2 YYNGEE. The CDR3 loop reads CASSKGLAGANTGELFF. CDR3 DNA sequence: TGTGCCAGCAGCAAAGGACTAGCGGGGGCGAACACCGGGGAGCTGTTTTTT.

The chain joins TRBV30 to TRBJ1-3; D gene uncertain. This CDR3 region has 12 residues. The ends were cut back, 5 bases at V and 0 bases at J, with 5 bases in the middle. Germline CDR1 reads GTSNPN; CDR2 reads SVGIG (reference sequence). CDR3 in DNA: TGTGCCTGGTCCAACTCTGGAAACACCATATATTTT. Amino acid sequence: CAWSNSGNTIYF.